The 9 T cell receptor beta chains listed next were all sequenced from one sample in a study of blood T cell repertoires in COVID-19. This table comes from immunoSEQ multiplex PCR, and its TCRdb copy is limited to in-frame clones, with some not included. The sample lists roughly 79,000 clones; 70% to 90% were seen once. Input material: peripheral blood. The receptor set was obtained from a man between 50 and 59 years old with active COVID-19.

V usage is TRBV28 and J usage is TRBJ2-1; 8 bases fit TRBD2. This CDR3 has 14 amino acids. V shed 5 bases, J shed 7 bases, and the junction held 7 bases outside the gene matches. The germline CDR1 and CDR2 sequences are MDHEN and SYDVKM. CDR3 bases: TGTGCCAGCAGTCCGGGAGGGCCGGGGAATGAGCAGTTCTTC. This sequence encodes CASSPGGPGNEQFF. The complete variable domain, with remaining parts taken from reference TRBV28 and TRBJ2-1, reads DVKVTQSSRYLVKRTGEKVFLECVQDMDHENMFWYRQDPGLGLRLIYFSYDVKMKEKGDIPEGYSVSREKKERFSLILESASTNQTSMYLCASSPGGPGNEQFFGPGTRLTVL.

This chain uses TRBV28 with TRBJ2-3; D may be TRBD2 (7 bases). V was trimmed by 7 bases and J by 0 bases, leaving 26 bases between them. Germline CDR1 MDHEN, CDR2 SYDVKM. This CDR3 has 19 residues. In nucleotides, the CDR3 is TGTGCCAGCACCCTTCTATGGGGGCGGGAGTTACCTAGCACAGATACGCAGTATTTT. Translation: CASTLLWGRELPSTDTQYF.

The rearrangement links TRBV28 to TRBJ1-6, with D hard to call. CDR1 and CDR2 from the germline V gene are MDHEN and SYDVKM. Deletions cut 1 base from V and 10 bases from J, with 14 bases between. This CDR3 is 15 amino acids long. The CDR3: CASSLFPPGRSPLHF. The DNA for the CDR3 is TGTGCCAGCAGTTTATTTCCCCCCGGTAGATCACCCCTCCACTTT. Full variable domain (outside the CDR3, taken from reference TRBV28 and TRBJ1-6): DVKVTQSSRYLVKRTGEKVFLECVQDMDHENMFWYRQDPGLGLRLIYFSYDVKMKEKGDIPEGYSVSREKKERFSLILESASTNQTSMYLCASSLFPPGRSPLHFGNGTRLTVT.

This chain links TRBV11-3 with TRBJ1-1, with 8 bases aligning to TRBD1. The CDR3 extends over 17 amino acids. CDR1 and CDR2 from the germline V gene are SGHNT and YENEEA. V shed 4 bases, J shed 1 base, and the junction held 11 bases outside the gene matches. CDR3 sequence: CASSSLGTGLTNTEAFF. CDR3 in DNA: TGTGCCAGCAGCTCCTTAGGGACAGGACTGACGAACACTGAAGCTTTCTTT.

V usage is TRBV6-5 and J usage is TRBJ1-3, with D perhaps TRBD1 (6 bases). V lost 0 bases, J lost 4 bases, and 7 bases lay in between. The CDR3 length is 14 residues. The germline gives CDR1 MNHEY, CDR2 SVGAGI. The CDR3 loop reads CASSYSGTGNTIYF. CDR3 DNA: TGTGCCAGCAGTTACTCCGGGACAGGAAACACCATATATTTT.

The chain recombines TRBV28 with TRBJ1-6; the match to TRBD1 covers 9 bases. CDR3 length: 14 residues. In germline, CDR1 is MDHEN, CDR2 SYDVKM. The junction had 5 bases not matched to a gene; V was cut back by 6 bases and J by 8 bases. In nucleotides, the CDR3 is TGTGCCAGCAGAAGCAGACAGGGGGATTCACCCCTCCACTTT. This sequence encodes CASRSRQGDSPLHF.

CDR3 nucleotides: TGTGCCAGTAGTTTGGGACTAGCGCAGTACGAGCAGTACTTC. This codes for CASSLGLAQYEQYF. The chain recombines TRBV19 with TRBJ2-7; 10 nucleotides align to TRBD2. V shed 5 bases, J shed 4 bases, and the junction held 5 bases outside the gene matches. This CDR3 region has 14 residues. The V gene's germline CDR1 is LNHDA and CDR2 SQIVND (reference sequence). The full variable domain, rest sourced from reference TRBV19 and TRBJ2-7, is DGGITQSPKYLFRKEGQNVTLSCEQNLNHDAMYWYRQDPGQGLRLIYYSQIVNDFQKGDIAEGYSVSREKKESFPLTVTSAQKNPTAFYLCASSLGLAQYEQYFGPGTRLTVT.

The J gene is TRBJ2-5, the V gene TRBV27; D not resolved. CDR1 is MNHEY and CDR2 is SMNVEV in the germline V gene (reference sequence). This CDR3 is built from 13 residues. Trimming removed 6 bases from V and 5 bases from J, with 13 bases in between. The CDR3 DNA is TGTGCCAGCAGCTCCTCCCGCCGGGAGACCCAGTACTTC. The encoded protein is CASSSSRRETQYF.

This chain connects TRBV13 to TRBJ2-3; the match to TRBD2 covers 10 bases. V gave up 5 bases and J gave up 4 bases; unmatched junction bases: 6. CDR1 and CDR2 (germline): PRHDT, FYEKMQ (reference sequence). The CDR3 runs 15 residues. In DNA, the CDR3 is TGTGCCAGCAGCCCTAGCGGGAGACAAGCAGATACGCAGTATTTT. Translated, it gives CASSPSGRQADTQYF.